This T cell receptor (beta chain) was obtained from a study of response to subunit inactivated influenza vaccine. Study-level findings and limits: It was suggested by the authors that few new T cells are recruited by each seasonal influenza vaccination.

As for this clonotype: The antigen is not known.

Each CDR3 protein gets one entry after TCRdb re-called the RT-PCR reads with MiXCR. The table records hundreds of thousands of distinct CDR3 sequences, 15% to 20% of them present only once. CDR3 length: 14 amino acids. V was shortened by 5 bases and J by 4 bases, with 12 bases between the two germline ends. The germline CDR1 and CDR2 sequences are SEHNR and FQNEAQ (reference sequence). The clonotype originates from a man between 50 and 75 years old who received an inactivated influenza vaccine. The sample consisted of CD4+ T cells sorted from PBMCs, taken roughly 24 months after vaccination. The chain joins TRBV7-9 to TRBJ1-3; D might be TRBD1 (5 bases). The CDR3 spells CASSGGTQGNTIYF. The CDR3 DNA follows: TGTGCCAGCAGCGGAGGGACGCAGGGAAACACCATATATTTT.